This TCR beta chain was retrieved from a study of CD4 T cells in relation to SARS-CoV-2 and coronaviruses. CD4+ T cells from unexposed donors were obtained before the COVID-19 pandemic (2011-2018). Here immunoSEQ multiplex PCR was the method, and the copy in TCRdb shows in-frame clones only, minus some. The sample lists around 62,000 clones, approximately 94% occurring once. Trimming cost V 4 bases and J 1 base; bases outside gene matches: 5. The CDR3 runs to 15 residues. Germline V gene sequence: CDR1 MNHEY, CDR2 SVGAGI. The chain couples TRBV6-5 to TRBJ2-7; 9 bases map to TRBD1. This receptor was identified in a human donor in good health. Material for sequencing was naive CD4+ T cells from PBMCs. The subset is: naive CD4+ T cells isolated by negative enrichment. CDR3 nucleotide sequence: TGTGCCAGCAGTTCGACCGGGACAGGGTCCTACGAGCAGTACTTC. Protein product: CASSSTGTGSYEQYF.